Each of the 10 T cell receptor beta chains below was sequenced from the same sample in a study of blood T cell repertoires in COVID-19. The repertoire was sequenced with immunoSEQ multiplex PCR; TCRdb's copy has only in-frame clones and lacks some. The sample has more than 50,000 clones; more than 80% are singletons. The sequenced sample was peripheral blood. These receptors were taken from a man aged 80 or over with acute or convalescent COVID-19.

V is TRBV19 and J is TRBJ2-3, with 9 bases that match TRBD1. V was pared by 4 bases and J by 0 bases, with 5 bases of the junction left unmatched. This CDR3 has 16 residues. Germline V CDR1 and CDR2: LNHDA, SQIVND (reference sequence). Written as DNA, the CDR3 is TGTGCCAGTAGTAAAAACAGGGGGCTAAGCACAGATACGCAGTATTTT. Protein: CASSKNRGLSTDTQYF. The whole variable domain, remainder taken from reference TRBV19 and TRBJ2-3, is DGGITQSPKYLFRKEGQNVTLSCEQNLNHDAMYWYRQDPGQGLRLIYYSQIVNDFQKGDIAEGYSVSREKKESFPLTVTSAQKNPTAFYLCASSKNRGLSTDTQYFGPGTRLTVL.

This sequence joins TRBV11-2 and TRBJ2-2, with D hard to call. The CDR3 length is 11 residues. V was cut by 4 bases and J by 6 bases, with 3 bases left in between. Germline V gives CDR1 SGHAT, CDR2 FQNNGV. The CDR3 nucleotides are TGTGCCAGCAGCTCAGCCGGGGAGCTGTTTTTT. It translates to CASSSAGELFF.

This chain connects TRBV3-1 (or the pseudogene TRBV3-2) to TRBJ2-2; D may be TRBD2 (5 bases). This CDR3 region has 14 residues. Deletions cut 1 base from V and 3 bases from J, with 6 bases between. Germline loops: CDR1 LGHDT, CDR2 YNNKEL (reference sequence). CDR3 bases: TGTGCCAGCAGCCAAGCCGGGGACACCGGGGAGCTGTTTTTT. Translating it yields CASSQAGDTGELFF.

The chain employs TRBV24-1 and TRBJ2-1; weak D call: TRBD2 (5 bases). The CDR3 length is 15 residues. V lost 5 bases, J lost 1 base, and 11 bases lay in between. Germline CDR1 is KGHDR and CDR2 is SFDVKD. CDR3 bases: TGTGCCACCAGTGGATCTAGCCGATCCTACAATGAGCAGTTCTTC. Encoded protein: CATSGSSRSYNEQFF.

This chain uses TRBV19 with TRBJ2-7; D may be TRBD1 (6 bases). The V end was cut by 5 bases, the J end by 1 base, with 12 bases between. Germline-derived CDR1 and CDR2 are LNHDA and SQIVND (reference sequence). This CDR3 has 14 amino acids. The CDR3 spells CASSVDRNSYEQYF. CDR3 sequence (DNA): TGTGCCAGTAGTGTTGACAGGAATTCCTACGAGCAGTACTTC.

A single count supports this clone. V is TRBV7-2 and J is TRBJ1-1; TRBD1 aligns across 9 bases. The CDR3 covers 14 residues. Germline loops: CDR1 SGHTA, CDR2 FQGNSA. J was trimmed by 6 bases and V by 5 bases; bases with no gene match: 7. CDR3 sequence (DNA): TGTGCCAGCAGCGCCTTGGGGACAGGGTCTGAAGCTTTCTTT. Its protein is CASSALGTGSEAFF.

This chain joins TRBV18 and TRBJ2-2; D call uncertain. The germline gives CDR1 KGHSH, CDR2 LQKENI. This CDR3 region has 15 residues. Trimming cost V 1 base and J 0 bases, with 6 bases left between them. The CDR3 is CASSPLATNTGELFF. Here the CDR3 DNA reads TGTGCCAGCTCACCACTGGCAACGAACACCGGGGAGCTGTTTTTT.

The CDR3: CSVGAPGQKLSGYTF. The CDR3 coding sequence is TGCAGCGTTGGCGCACCGGGACAGAAGTTGAGTGGCTACACCTTC. The chain links TRBV29-1 to TRBJ1-2, with TRBD1 identical over 7 bases. Germline V gives CDR1 SQVTM, CDR2 ANQGSEA. The CDR3 is 15 amino acids. With 4 bases clipped from V and 7 bases from J, the junction kept 15 bases outside the gene matches.

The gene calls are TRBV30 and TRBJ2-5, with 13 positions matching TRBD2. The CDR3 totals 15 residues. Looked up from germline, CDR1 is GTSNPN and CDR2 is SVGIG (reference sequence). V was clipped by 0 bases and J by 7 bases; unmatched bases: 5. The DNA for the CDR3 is TGTGCCTGGAGTGTACTAGCGGGGGGGCAGGGGACCCAGTACTTC. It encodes CAWSVLAGGQGTQYF.

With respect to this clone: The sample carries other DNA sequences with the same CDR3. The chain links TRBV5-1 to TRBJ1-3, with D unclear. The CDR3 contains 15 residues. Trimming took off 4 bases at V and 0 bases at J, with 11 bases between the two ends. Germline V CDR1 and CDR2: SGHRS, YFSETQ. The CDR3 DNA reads TGCGCCAGCAGCCTTGACACCAACTCTGGAAACACCATATATTTT. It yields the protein CASSLDTNSGNTIYF.